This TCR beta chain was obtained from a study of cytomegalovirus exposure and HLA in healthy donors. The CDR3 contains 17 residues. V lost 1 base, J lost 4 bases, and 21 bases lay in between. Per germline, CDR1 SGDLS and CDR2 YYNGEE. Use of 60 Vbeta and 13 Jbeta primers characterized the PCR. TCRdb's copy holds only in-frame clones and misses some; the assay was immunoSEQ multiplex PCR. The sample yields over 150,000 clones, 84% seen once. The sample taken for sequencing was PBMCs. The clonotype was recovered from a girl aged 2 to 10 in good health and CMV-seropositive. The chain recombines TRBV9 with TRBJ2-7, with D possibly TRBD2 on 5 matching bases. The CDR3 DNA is TGTGCCAGCAGCGTAAGTCGAGGCTCGGGTCCGGGGTACGAGCAGTACTTC. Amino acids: CASSVSRGSGPGYEQYF.